This TCR beta chain derives from a study of T cell responses to AZD1222 COVID-19 vaccine. V was clipped by 8 bases and J by 4 bases, with 6 bases between them. Per the germline V gene, CDR1 is MNHEY and CDR2 is SVGAGI. This CDR3 spans 11 amino acids. TCRdb's table, derived via immunoSEQ multiplex PCR, lists solely in-frame clones and lacks some. Of about 150,000 clones in the sample, approximately 88% were seen once. J is TRBJ1-3 and V is TRBV6-5; D is unclear. The specimen was peripheral blood, collected on day 0 of AZD1222 vaccination. The sequence was obtained from an adult in good health. The CDR3 nucleotides are TGTGCCAGCGGGGAGGGAAACACCATATATTTT. This sequence encodes CASGEGNTIYF.